These 17 T cell receptor beta chains originate from one sample sequenced in a study of blood T cell repertoires in COVID-19. TCRdb keeps only in-frame clones here, not all; method: immunoSEQ multiplex PCR. The top ten clones hold 1.5% to 1.7% of a sample with approximately 120,000 clones, about 88% of them seen once. The sample consisted of peripheral blood. These receptors came from a human donor in a cohort sampled during active COVID-19.

The chain links TRBV28 to TRBJ2-5; a possible D gene is TRBD1 (6 bases). The CDR3 sequence is 15 residues long. Looked up from germline, CDR1 is MDHEN and CDR2 is SYDVKM. Trimming left V 5 bases short and J 5 bases short, with 18 bases between. Written as DNA, the CDR3 is TGTGCCAGCAGTCCACAGGGACACGCTGGGGAGACCCAGTACTTC. It codes for CASSPQGHAGETQYF.

The V gene is TRBV6-5, the J gene TRBJ2-5, with TRBD1 as a possible D gene (6 bases). V was cut by 10 bases and J by 2 bases, with 14 bases left in between. In germline, CDR1 is MNHEY, CDR2 SVGAGI. CDR3 length: 13 amino acids. The CDR3 nucleotides are TGTGCCATTCGTCGAACAGGGCAAGAGACCCAGTACTTC. Translating it yields CAIRRTGQETQYF.

The chain joins TRBV9 to TRBJ1-4, with TRBD1 as a possible D gene (6 bases). Germline V lookup: CDR1 SGDLS, CDR2 YYNGEE. The CDR3 has 15 amino acids. Trimming left V 2 bases short and J 1 base short, with 9 bases between. CDR3 loop: CASSVAGVTNEKLFF. The CDR3 coding sequence is TGTGCCAGCAGCGTGGCAGGGGTAACTAATGAAAAACTGTTTTTT.

The V and J genes are TRBV6-5 and TRBJ2-5; 7 bases are shared with TRBD2. Germline lookup yields CDR1 MNHEY and CDR2 SVGAGI. Trimming removed 6 bases from V and 5 bases from J; junction bases left unmatched: 9. This CDR3 comprises 14 residues. In nucleotides, the CDR3 is TGTGCCAGCAGCCTTAGTAGCGGGTGGGAGACCCAGTACTTC. Its protein product is CASSLSSGWETQYF.

The chain uses TRBV28 and TRBJ1-6, with TRBD1 identical over 7 bases. The junction had 9 bases not matched to a gene; V was cut back by 4 bases and J by 6 bases. CDR1 and CDR2 from the germline V gene are MDHEN and SYDVKM. The CDR3 is 16 amino acids. In DNA, the CDR3 is TGTGCCAGCAGTTCCCGGGCGACAGGGCGTAATTCACCCCTCCACTTT. Its protein product is CASSSRATGRNSPLHF.

To note about this clone: Other DNA sequences from this sample encode an identical CDR3 as well. The V gene is TRBV5-1, the J gene TRBJ2-5, with D tentatively TRBD1 (6 bases). The V end was cut by 0 bases, the J end by 2 bases, with 8 bases between. Germline CDR1 and CDR2: SGHRS and YFSETQ. This CDR3 has 14 amino acids. This CDR3 reads CASSLAGVQETQYF. The CDR3 DNA sequence: TGCGCCAGCAGCTTGGCAGGGGTTCAAGAGACCCAGTACTTC.

The chain's CDR3 is CASSLDSIGGYTF. CDR3 bases: TGTGCCAGCAGCTTAGATTCTATCGGTGGCTACACCTTC. This chain connects TRBV7-2 to TRBJ1-2; D remains ambiguous. This CDR3 spans 13 amino acids. In germline, CDR1 is SGHTA, CDR2 FQGNSA. Trimming left V 1 base short and J 7 bases short, with 10 bases between.

The chain carries TRBV11-3 and TRBJ2-1; 7 bases map to TRBD2. The CDR3 has 14 amino acids. In germline, CDR1 is SGHNT, CDR2 YENEEA. Losses at the gene ends were 5 bases for V and 7 bases for J; bases not matched to a gene: 8. The CDR3 DNA reads TGTGCCAGCAGCGGGGACGGGGGGAGAAATGAGCAGTTCTTC. Amino acid sequence: CASSGDGGRNEQFF.

The chain uses TRBV7-8 and TRBJ1-5; 8 nucleotides line up with TRBD1. Germline CDR1 reads SGHVS; CDR2 reads FQNEAQ. V was pared by 6 bases and J by 6 bases, with 7 bases of the junction left unmatched. This CDR3 contains 14 residues. DNA of the CDR3: TGTGCCAGCAGTCCTGGGACAGGTCGTCAGCCCCAGCATTTT. Protein product: CASSPGTGRQPQHF.

This clone was counted between two and nine times. This rearrangement joins TRBV28 to TRBJ2-7; 7 positions match TRBD1. The V gene's germline CDR1 is MDHEN and CDR2 SYDVKM. The CDR3 covers 17 residues. With V trimmed by 1 base and J by 3 bases, 12 bases remained unmatched. DNA of the CDR3: TGTGCCAGCAGTTTATCTCGAGTTGTCGCAGGGGGCTACGAGCAGTACTTC. It yields the protein CASSLSRVVAGGYEQYF.

V and J are TRBV11-2 and TRBJ1-6, with D unresolved. V was clipped by 6 bases and J by 5 bases, with 14 bases between them. CDR3 length: 15 amino acids. The germline V gene has CDR1 SGHAT and CDR2 FQNNGV. The CDR3: CASSPAGNNNSPLHF. CDR3 coding DNA: TGTGCCAGCAGTCCAGCCGGGAACAATAATTCACCCCTCCACTTT.

The V call is TRBV14, the J call TRBJ1-6, with 7 nucleotides matching TRBD1. V shed 1 base and J 7 bases; nucleotides not matched to a gene: 4. Germline values: CDR1 SGHDN, CDR2 FVKESK. The CDR3 sequence is 15 residues long. The CDR3 sequence is CASSQVTGRNSPLHF. CDR3 nucleotide sequence: TGTGCCAGCAGCCAAGTGACAGGGCGGAATTCACCCCTCCACTTT. Complete variable domain (other parts from reference TRBV14 and TRBJ1-6): EAGVTQFPSHSVIEKGQTVTLRCDPISGHDNLYWYRRVMGKEIKFLLHFVKESKQDESGMPNNRFLAERTGGTYSTLKVQPAELEDSGVYFCASSQVTGRNSPLHFGNGTRLTVT.

The chain uses TRBV5-1 and TRBJ2-5; the D gene is possibly TRBD1 (5 bases). The CDR3 length is 12 residues. The germline V gene encodes CDR1 SGHRS and CDR2 YFSETQ. V dropped 1 base and J dropped 9 bases, with 10 bases sitting between them. The CDR3: CASSLQQESQYF. The CDR3 DNA follows: TGCGCCAGCAGCTTGCAACAGGAGTCCCAGTACTTC. Drawing the rest from reference TRBV5-1 and TRBJ2-5, the complete variable domain is KAGVTQTPRYLIKTRGQQVTLSCSPISGHRSVSWYQQTPGQGLQFLFEYFSETQRNKGNFPGRFSGRQFSNSRSEMNVSTLELGDSALYLCASSLQQESQYFGPGTRLLVL.

The chain has TRBV10-2 and TRBJ2-7; 7 positions match TRBD2. Germline V gene data show CDR1 as WSHSY and CDR2 as SAAADI. The ends lost 0 bases at V and 2 bases at J; junction bases unmatched: 4. This CDR3 has 15 residues. The CDR3 is CASSESQRGPYEQYF. CDR3 DNA: TGCGCCAGCAGTGAGTCCCAGCGGGGACCCTACGAGCAGTACTTC.

V is TRBV7-2 and J is TRBJ2-7, with D maybe TRBD2 (6 bases). Germline V gene lookup returns CDR1 SGHTA and CDR2 FQGNSA. This CDR3 is 16 amino acids long. V was clipped by 2 bases and J by 2 bases, with 16 bases between them. Written as DNA, the CDR3 is TGTGCCAGCAGCTTAATTCGGGAGCCTCGACCCTACGAGCAGTACTTC. Translated: CASSLIREPRPYEQYF.

The gene calls are TRBV9 and TRBJ1-4; perhaps TRBD1 as D (6 bases). Per the germline V gene, CDR1 is SGDLS and CDR2 is YYNGEE. The CDR3 has 14 amino acids. Trimming took off 1 base at V and 10 bases at J, with 14 bases between the two ends. The CDR3 DNA reads TGTGCCAGCAGCGTATCCTCGGACAGCGGAAAACTGTTTTTT. This sequence encodes CASSVSSDSGKLFF. Drawing the rest from reference TRBV9 and TRBJ1-4, the complete variable domain is DSGVTQTPKHLITATGQRVTLRCSPRSGDLSVYWYQQSLDQGLQFLIQYYNGEERAKGNILERFSAQQFPDLHSELNLSSLELGDSALYFCASSVSSDSGKLFFGSGTQLSVL.

The chain employs TRBV21-1 and TRBJ2-7; TRBD2 is the table's D call, not checked against the DNA. TRBV21-1 is deemed a pseudogene. CDR3 size: 10 residues. The CDR3: CASRSLKQYF. The DNA of the CDR3 is TGTGCCAGCAGGAGTCTCAAGCAGTACTTC.